What follows are 29 T cell receptor beta chains derived from one specimen sequenced in a study of neurological immune-mediated disorders. TCRdb ran MiXCR on the 5' RACE reads and lists one entry per CDR3 protein. Here the sample spans about 30,000 distinct CDR3 sequences, under 6.5% being singletons. Sequencing was carried out using CD4+ T cells from blood. The receptor source for this set is a woman in her forties or fifties in good health.

This clonotype has more than one count but fewer than ten. V gene TRBV12-3 or TRBV12-4 combines with J gene TRBJ2-3; unclear D gene. Trimming removed 1 base from V and 7 bases from J, with 0 bases in between. The CDR3 sequence is 10 residues long. CDR3 nucleotide sequence: TGTGCCAGCAGTTTAGATACGCAGTATTTT. It yields the protein CASSLDTQYF.

This clonotype occurred many times. The germline gene is not matched at one end of the junction; a read error may be the cause. V gene TRBV29-1 combines with J gene TRBJ2-1, with D perhaps matching TRBD2 (5 bases). The CDR3 loop spans 11 amino acids. Germline CDR1 and CDR2: SQVTM and ANQGSEA. CDR3 sequence reads: CSVEPGNPLSF. DNA for the CDR3: TGCAGCGTTGAGCCCGGGAACCCACTAAGCTTC.

This clonotype was seen many times. The CDR3 spells CASSVGLSSYNEQFF. For the CDR3, the DNA is TGTGCCAGCAGCGTAGGGCTAAGCTCCTACAATGAGCAGTTCTTC. The V and J genes are TRBV9 and TRBJ2-1, with no clear D. The germline V gene encodes CDR1 SGDLS and CDR2 YYNGEE. Trimming cost V 0 bases and J 0 bases, with 7 bases left between them. The CDR3 is 15 amino acids. The full variable domain, its missing parts supplied by reference TRBV9 and TRBJ2-1, is DSGVTQTPKHLITATGQRVTLRCSPRSGDLSVYWYQQSLDQGLQFLIQYYNGEERAKGNILERFSAQQFPDLHSELNLSSLELGDSALYFCASSVGLSSYNEQFFGPGTRLTVL.

This clonotype has at least ten counts. V gene TRBV5-1 combines with J gene TRBJ2-4; either TRBD1 or TRBD2 may supply D (6 bases each). V lost 4 bases and J 0 bases, leaving 26 bases between the germline ends. CDR3 size: 20 residues. Germline CDR1 is SGHRS and CDR2 is YFSETQ. CDR3 in amino acids: CASSPNNRVPGGIAKNIQYF. DNA for the CDR3: TGCGCCAGCAGCCCGAATAACAGGGTCCCTGGAGGGATAGCCAAAAACATTCAGTACTTC. The full variable domain, with the rest looked up from reference TRBV5-1 and TRBJ2-4, is KAGVTQTPRYLIKTRGQQVTLSCSPISGHRSVSWYQQTPGQGLQFLFEYFSETQRNKGNFPGRFSGRQFSNSRSEMNVSTLELGDSALYLCASSPNNRVPGGIAKNIQYFGAGTRLSVL.

This clonotype was detected many times. The chain carries TRBV6-1 and TRBJ1-3, with D possibly being TRBD1 (5 bases). With 7 bases removed from V and 0 bases from J, the gap between germline ends came to 10 bases. Looked up from germline, CDR1 is MNHNS and CDR2 is SASEGT. CDR3 size: 14 residues. The CDR3 coding sequence is TGTGCCAGCAAAACAGGAATCTCTGGAAACACCATATATTTT. Encoded protein: CASKTGISGNTIYF.

At least ten counts were recorded for this clonotype. This chain uses TRBV11-2 with TRBJ2-1, with a weak D call TRBD1 (5 bases). CDR1 is SGHAT, CDR2 FQNNGV, per germline. With 0 bases removed from V and 5 bases from J, the gap between germline ends came to 8 bases. CDR3 size: 14 residues. In DNA form, the CDR3 reads TGTGCCAGCAGCTTAGACGTGGGGCACAATGAGCAGTTCTTC. This translates into CASSLDVGHNEQFF.

This clonotype was detected ten times or more. The rearrangement links TRBV7-9 to TRBJ1-3; 7 positions agree with TRBD1. Germline V CDR1 and CDR2: SEHNR, FQNEAQ (reference sequence). The CDR3 loop spans 15 amino acids. The junction had 5 bases not matched to a gene; V was cut back by 4 bases and J by 2 bases. The CDR3 sequence: CASSYSDRTGNTIYF. The CDR3 nucleotides are TGTGCCAGCAGCTATTCGGACAGGACTGGAAACACCATATATTTT.

As regards this clonotype: One end of the junction is discordant with germline, which a read error may explain. This chain uses TRBV5-6 with TRBJ2-5, with D maybe TRBD1 (5 bases). This CDR3 has 15 amino acids. Germline-derived CDR1 and CDR2 are SGHDT and YYEEEE. CDR3 region: CASSLNQGNQETQYF. CDR3 DNA sequence: TGTGCCAGCAGCCTGAACCAGGGAAACCAAGAGACCCAATACTTC. The full variable domain, with the rest looked up from reference TRBV5-6 and TRBJ2-5, is DAGVTQSPTHLIKTRGQQVTLRCSPKSGHDTVSWYQQALGQGPQFIFQYYEEEERQRGNFPDRFSGHQFPNYSSELNVNALLLGDSALYLCASSLNQGNQETQYFGPGTRLLVL.

This clonotype was seen at least ten times. The chain employs TRBV6-6 and TRBJ1-6, with D unclear. CDR3 length: 18 amino acids. Trimming removed 4 bases at V and 6 bases at J, with 22 bases between. Germline values: CDR1 MNHNY, CDR2 SVGAGI (reference sequence). As DNA, the CDR3 is TGTGCCAGCAGTTCCGGACCCACACCATCGGGGAGTAATTCACCCCTCCACTTT. It translates to CASSSGPTPSGSNSPLHF.

In this sample, this clonotype turned up many times. The rearrangement joins TRBV18 to TRBJ1-1, with D unresolved. The CDR3 covers 16 residues. V was pared by 3 bases and J by 0 bases, with 14 bases between. In germline, CDR1 is KGHSH, CDR2 LQKENI. The CDR3 spells CASSPLVRTVNTEAFF. The CDR3 DNA reads as TGTGCCAGCTCACCGCTGGTCAGGACGGTGAACACTGAAGCTTTCTTT.

The sample holds many counts of this clonotype. CDR3 region: CATSDHVRAYEQYF. As DNA, the CDR3 is TGTGCCACCAGTGACCACGTCCGCGCCTACGAGCAGTACTTC. The chain uses TRBV24-1 and TRBJ2-7, with unresolved D. Germline values: CDR1 KGHDR, CDR2 SFDVKD. The V and J ends lost 4 bases and 2 bases respectively, with 11 bases between them. This CDR3 comprises 14 residues.

This clonotype was detected ten times or more. The gene calls are TRBV11-2 and TRBJ1-6, with 9 positions matching TRBD1. The V segment lost 5 bases and the J segment 7 bases; nucleotides outside the gene matches: 15. CDR3 length: 18 amino acids. The germline V gene has CDR1 SGHAT and CDR2 FQNNGV. The CDR3 DNA sequence: TGTGCCAGCAGCCTTCTAGGCCGCGGGACAGGGAGAAATTCACCCCTCCACTTT. Its protein product is CASSLLGRGTGRNSPLHF.

This clonotype was counted many times. The gene calls are TRBV18 and TRBJ2-2; D is possibly TRBD1 (6 bases). The CDR3 extends over 15 amino acids. The V end lost 2 bases, the J end lost 3 bases, and 10 bases lay between the germline ends. Germline-derived CDR1 and CDR2 are KGHSH and LQKENI. CDR3 in amino acids: CASSPFTGYTGELFF. CDR3 nucleotides: TGTGCCAGCTCACCATTTACAGGGTACACCGGGGAGCTGTTTTTT.

This clonotype has ten or more counts. This rearrangement joins TRBV5-1 to TRBJ2-2, with D possibly being TRBD1 or TRBD2 (5 bases each). Germline V gene lookup returns CDR1 SGHRS and CDR2 YFSETQ. Between the trimmed V and J ends, which lost 1 base and 1 base, there was a span of 8 bases. The CDR3 contains 15 residues. The chain's CDR3 is CASSLLGENTGELFF. CDR3 DNA sequence: TGCGCCAGCAGCTTGCTGGGGGAGAACACCGGGGAGCTGTTTTTT.

At least ten counts were recorded for this clonotype. The V gene is TRBV28, the J gene TRBJ1-5, with D unclear. The V end lost 1 base, the J end lost 4 bases, and 8 bases lay between the germline ends. The CDR3 is 14 amino acids. Germline V gene data show CDR1 as MDHEN and CDR2 as SYDVKM. The CDR3 DNA sequence: TGTGCCAGCAGTTTATCCCCGGTTAATCAGCCCCAGCATTTT. It encodes CASSLSPVNQPQHF.

The table lists this clonotype with many counts. V is TRBV7-6 and J is TRBJ2-3; either TRBD1 or TRBD2 may supply D (6 bases each). Germline CDR1 reads SGHVS; CDR2 reads FNYEAQ. V shed 5 bases and J shed 6 bases, with 12 bases lying between them. CDR3 length: 13 amino acids. The CDR3 DNA sequence: TGTGCCAGCAGCGGCAGGGGAGGCGATACGCAGTATTTT. Translating it yields CASSGRGGDTQYF.

This clonotype was recorded many times. The chain has TRBV28 and TRBJ2-3; D is unresolved. This CDR3 spans 12 amino acids. Deletions cut 4 bases from V and 11 bases from J, with 13 bases between. In germline, CDR1 is MDHEN, CDR2 SYDVKM. CDR3 sequence: CASSSGPPRQYF. For the CDR3, the DNA is TGTGCCAGCAGTTCCGGGCCACCTAGGCAGTATTTT.

This clonotype occurred many times. The gene calls are TRBV6-2 or TRBV6-3 and TRBJ2-2, with D unclear. The CDR3 sequence is 14 residues long. Trimming shortened V by 1 base and J by 6 bases, and 9 bases separated the two germline ends. Germline V gene sequence: CDR1 MNHEY, CDR2 SVGEGT. The CDR3 nucleotides are TGTGCCAGCAGTTACTTCTCGGTTGCCGGGGAGCTGTTTTTT. Translating it yields CASSYFSVAGELFF.

This clonotype has a count of ten or more. The genes are TRBV24-1 and TRBJ2-1; D may match TRBD1 or TRBD2 (5 bases each). Germline CDR1 KGHDR, CDR2 SFDVKD. CDR3 size: 17 residues. V lost 2 bases and J lost 6, with 19 bases in between. In DNA, the CDR3 is TGTGCCACCAGTGATTCCTCCGGGACCGCTCAATTCAATGAGCAGTTCTTC. Residues: CATSDSSGTAQFNEQFF.

The chain links TRBV20-1 to TRBJ2-3; the match to TRBD1 covers 8 bases. The CDR3 is made up of 14 amino acids. Trimming removed 6 bases from V and 0 bases from J; junction bases left unmatched: 5. From germline, CDR1 is DFQATT and CDR2 SNEGSKA (reference sequence). Here the CDR3 DNA reads TGCAGTGCCCGGACAGGGACTAGCACAGATACGCAGTATTTT. Translating it yields CSARTGTSTDTQYF.

This clonotype was counted many times. V gene TRBV5-1 combines with J gene TRBJ1-1, with 7 bases identical to TRBD1. This CDR3 region has 15 residues. The germline V gene encodes CDR1 SGHRS and CDR2 YFSETQ. V lost 0 bases to trimming and J lost 4 bases; unmatched junction nucleotides: 6. The CDR3 DNA reads as TGCGCCAGCAGCTTGGGACTTTCAGGGGGCACTGAAGCTTTCTTT. The encoded protein is CASSLGLSGGTEAFF.

This clonotype was recorded at least ten times. This rearrangement joins TRBV5-1 to TRBJ2-7, with D unresolved. Germline V gives CDR1 SGHRS, CDR2 YFSETQ. This CDR3 contains 14 residues. Trimming stripped 2 bases from V and 0 bases from J, with 9 bases between. CDR3 loop: CASSLGRSSYEQYF. The CDR3 bases are TGCGCCAGCAGCTTAGGCAGGAGCTCCTACGAGCAGTACTTC. Drawing the rest from reference TRBV5-1 and TRBJ2-7, the complete variable domain is KAGVTQTPRYLIKTRGQQVTLSCSPISGHRSVSWYQQTPGQGLQFLFEYFSETQRNKGNFPGRFSGRQFSNSRSEMNVSTLELGDSALYLCASSLGRSSYEQYFGPGTRLTVT.

There are many counts of this clonotype. The chain recombines TRBV4-2 with TRBJ2-7; tentative D call: TRBD2 (7 bases). CDR3 size: 16 residues. The germline V gene has CDR1 LGHNA and CDR2 YNFKEQ. The germline V and J ends were trimmed by 1 base and 2 bases, with 15 bases remaining between them. CDR3 sequence reads: CASSQGGGQNTYEQYF. In nucleotides, the CDR3 is TGTGCCAGCAGCCAAGGGGGGGGGCAGAACACCTACGAGCAGTACTTC.

This clonotype was recorded at least ten times. This chain uses TRBV9 with TRBJ1-1, with D possibly TRBD1 on 5 matching bases. This CDR3 spans 14 amino acids. Germline V gene lookup returns CDR1 SGDLS and CDR2 YYNGEE. Trimming removed 0 bases from V and 4 bases from J, with 10 bases in between. This chain's CDR3 is CASSVEGRSTEAFF. CDR3 DNA sequence: TGTGCCAGCAGCGTAGAGGGGCGAAGCACTGAAGCTTTCTTT.

This clonotype was picked up many times. The V call is TRBV25-1, the J call TRBJ2-3; D is unclear. The CDR3 extends over 14 amino acids. From germline, CDR1 is MGHDK and CDR2 SYGVNS. V dropped 7 bases and J dropped 2 bases, with 13 bases sitting between them. The CDR3 DNA follows: TGTGCCAGCACTCCCTACGAGTTCACAGATACGCAGTATTTT. Its translation is CASTPYEFTDTQYF.

This clonotype appeared many times. The chain carries TRBV5-5 and TRBJ2-3, with TRBD1 matching 8 bases. J was trimmed by 2 bases and V by 3 bases; bases with no gene match: 2. Germline CDR1 reads SGHKS; CDR2 reads YYEKEE (reference sequence). This CDR3 contains 14 residues. CDR3 amino acids: CASSWGQATDTQYF. The DNA for the CDR3 is TGTGCCAGCAGCTGGGGACAGGCCACAGATACGCAGTATTTT.

This clonotype was detected ten times or more. The V call is TRBV5-6, the J call TRBJ2-2, with 14 positions matching TRBD2. The CDR3 is 17 residues long. V was clipped by 0 bases and J by 8 bases; unmatched bases: 6. Germline V gene sequence: CDR1 SGHDT, CDR2 YYEEEE. CDR3 region: CASSLGLAGGPRGELFF. CDR3 bases: TGTGCCAGCAGCTTGGGACTAGCGGGAGGGCCTCGAGGGGAGCTGTTTTTT.

This clonotype has ten or more counts. This sequence joins TRBV28 and TRBJ2-7; weak D call: TRBD1 (6 bases). Germline CDR1 MDHEN, CDR2 SYDVKM. V lost 6 bases to trimming and J lost 4 bases, with 13 bases between them. The CDR3 contains 13 residues. The CDR3 region has the DNA TGTGCCAGCAGGATACAGGGTAGTTACGAGCAGTACTTC. Its protein product is CASRIQGSYEQYF.

At least ten counts were recorded for this clonotype. The chain carries TRBV5-1 and TRBJ2-2; 8 bases agree with TRBD1. The length of the CDR3 is 14 residues. Trimming took 0 bases from V and 7 from J; bases not matched to a gene: 2. CDR1 and CDR2 (germline): SGHRS, YFSETQ. CDR3 residues: CASSLGQGNGELFF. Here the CDR3 DNA reads TGCGCCAGCAGCTTGGGACAGGGGAACGGGGAGCTGTTTTTT.